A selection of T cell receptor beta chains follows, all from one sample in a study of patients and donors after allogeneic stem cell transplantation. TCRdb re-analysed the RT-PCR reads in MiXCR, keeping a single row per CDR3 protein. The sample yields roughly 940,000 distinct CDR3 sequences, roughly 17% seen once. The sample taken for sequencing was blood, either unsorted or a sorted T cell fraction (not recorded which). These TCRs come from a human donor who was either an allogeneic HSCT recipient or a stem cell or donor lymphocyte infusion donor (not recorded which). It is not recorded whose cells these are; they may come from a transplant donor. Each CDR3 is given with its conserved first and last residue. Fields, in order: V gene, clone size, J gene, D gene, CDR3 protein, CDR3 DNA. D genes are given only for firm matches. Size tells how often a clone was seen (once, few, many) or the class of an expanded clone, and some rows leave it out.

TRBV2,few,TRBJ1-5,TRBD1,CASREDQGDNQPQHF,TGTGCCAGCAGGGAGGACCAGGGGGACAATCAGCCCCAGCATTTT
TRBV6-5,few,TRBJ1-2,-,CASSYGGSSGYTF,TGTGCCAGCAGTTATGGGGGGTCGTCTGGCTACACCTTC
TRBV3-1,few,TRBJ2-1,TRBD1,CASSRRQGAHNEQFF,TGTGCCAGCAGCCGAAGACAGGGGGCTCACAATGAGCAGTTCTTC
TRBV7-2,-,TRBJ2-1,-,CASSPYPPNEQFF,TGTGCCAGCAGCCCCTACCCCCCCAATGAGCAGTTCTTC
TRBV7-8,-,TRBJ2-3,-,CASSSTAGWTDTQYF,TGTGCCAGCAGCTCCACCGCGGGGTGGACAGATACGCAGTATTTT
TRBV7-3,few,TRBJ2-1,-,CASSLKAVSYNEQFF,TGTGCCAGCAGCTTAAAAGCGGTCTCCTACAATGAGCAGTTCTTC
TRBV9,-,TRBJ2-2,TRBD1,CASSARQGIAGELFF,TGTGCCAGCAGCGCCCGACAGGGAATCGCCGGGGAGCTGTTTTTT
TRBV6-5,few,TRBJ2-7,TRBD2,CASSYEAGGSSYEQYF,TGTGCCAGCAGTTACGAAGCGGGCGGGAGCTCCTACGAGCAGTACTTC
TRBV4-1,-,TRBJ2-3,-,CASSQMAGRSTDTQYF,TGCGCCAGCAGCCAAATGGCGGGAAGAAGCACAGATACGCAGTATTTT
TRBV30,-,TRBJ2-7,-,CAWSSPGISEQYF,TGTGCCTGGAGTTCCCCGGGAATAAGCGAGCAGTACTTC
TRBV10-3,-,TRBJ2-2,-,CAISDGEIRPGELFF,TGTGCCATCAGTGACGGGGAGATCCGCCCCGGGGAGCTGTTTTTT
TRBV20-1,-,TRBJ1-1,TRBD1,CSAHQAGGNTEAFF,TGCAGTGCCCATCAAGCAGGGGGGAACACTGAAGCTTTCTTT
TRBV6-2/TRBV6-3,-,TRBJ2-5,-,CASSTFDRLTEETQYF,TGTGCCAGCAGTACCTTCGATCGACTAACGGAAGAGACCCAGTACTTC
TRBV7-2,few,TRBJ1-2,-,CASSYRQAYGYTF,TGTGCCAGCAGTTATAGACAGGCCTATGGCTACACCTTC
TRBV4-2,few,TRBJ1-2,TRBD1,CASSQGQGKSGYTF,TGTGCCAGCAGCCAGGGACAGGGTAAATCTGGCTACACCTTC
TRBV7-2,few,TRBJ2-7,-,CASSKARGGYEQYF,TGTGCCAGCAGCAAAGCCAGGGGCGGGTACGAGCAGTACTTC
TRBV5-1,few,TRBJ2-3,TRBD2,CASSSGLAGAVDTQYF,TGCGCCAGCAGCTCAGGACTAGCGGGAGCGGTAGATACGCAGTATTTT
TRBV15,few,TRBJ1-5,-,CATSTPGVVGNSNQPQHF,TGTGCCACCAGCACCCCAGGGGTGGTAGGTAACAGCAATCAGCCCCAGCATTTT
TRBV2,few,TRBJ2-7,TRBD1,CASSNQGASYEQYF,TGTGCCAGCAGCAATCAGGGGGCCTCCTACGAGCAGTACTTC
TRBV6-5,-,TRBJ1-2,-,CASSYGLGSWGYTF,TGTGCCAGCAGTTACGGGTTGGGGAGCTGGGGCTACACCTTC
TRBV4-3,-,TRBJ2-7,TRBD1,CASSQGDRGREQYF,TGCGCCAGCAGCCAAGGGGACAGGGGGCGCGAGCAGTACTTC
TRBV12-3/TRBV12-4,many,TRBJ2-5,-,CASRYQETQYF,TGTGCCAGCAGGTACCAAGAGACCCAGTACTTC
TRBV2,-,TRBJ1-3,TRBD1,CASRDQGAGNTIYF,TGTGCCAGCAGGGACCAGGGGGCCGGAAACACCATATATTTT
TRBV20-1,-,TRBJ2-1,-,CSGVDSYNEQFF,TGCAGTGGAGTAGACTCCTACAATGAGCAGTTCTTC